This T cell receptor beta chain was retrieved from a study of OX40 agonist ivuxolimab in advanced cancers. Study observations and caveats: Partial responders at 0.1-3.0 mg/kg showed near-lowest clonal expansion. By week 6 at 0.1 to 3.0 mg/kg, blood CD4+ and CD8+ T cells had expanded clonally.

This clone was detected a few times. Its target is not known. Profiled with immunoSEQ multiplex PCR; TCRdb holds only in-frame clones, not every one. The repertoire has some 34,000 clones, about 78% of them found once; the top ten carry around 13%. Material: CD4+ or CD8+ T cells sorted from blood, obtained in a trial of the OX40 agonist ivuxolimab. This TCR came from an adult with an advanced solid tumor such as melanoma, head and neck, liver or kidney cancer.

This CDR3 reads CASKAGWSYEQYF. In DNA, the CDR3 is TGTGCCAGTAAGGCCGGCTGGTCCTACGAGCAGTACTTC. J is TRBJ2-7 and V is TRBV19; D remains unclear. The germline V gene has CDR1 LNHDA and CDR2 SQIVND (reference sequence). The CDR3 is made up of 13 amino acids. V lost 7 bases, J lost 1 base, and 11 bases lay in between.